This is a list of T cell receptor beta chains from one sample in a study of shared clonotypes between healthy human individuals. TCRdb keeps only in-frame clones here, not all; method: immunoSEQ multiplex PCR. This table has hundreds of thousands of clones, 80% to 95% appearing once. The sequenced material came from naive CD8+ T cells sorted from blood. The receptors originated from a man younger than 45 in good health. CDR3s include the opening cysteine and the closing phenylalanine or tryptophan. Each record gives: clone size, J gene, V gene, D gene, CDR3 protein, CDR3 DNA. D genes are given only for firm matches. Clone size appears in some rows only: once, few, many, or a class for an expanded clone.

>NA|TRBJ1-3|TRBV28|TRBD1
CASSSGTDSGNTIYF
TGTGCCAGCAGTTCCGGGACAGACTCTGGAAACACCATATATTTT
>once|TRBJ2-3|TRBV30|TRBD2
CAWSVLAGDTDTQYF
TGTGCCTGGAGTGTACTAGCGGGGGACACAGATACGCAGTATTTT
>NA|TRBJ1-2|TRBV19|NA
CASSTQGRRGGTPTYGYTF
TGTGCCAGTAGCACTCAGGGGCGGAGAGGTGGTACACCGACCTATGGCTACACCTTC
>NA|TRBJ2-4|TRBV14|NA
CASSQGFGTEVDIQYF
TGTGCCAGCAGCCAAGGATTCGGGACTGAGGTGGACATTCAGTACTTC
>NA|TRBJ2-7|TRBV2|TRBD1
CASSDSDRAYEQYF
TGTGCCAGCAGTGATTCGGACAGGGCCTACGAGCAGTACTTC
>NA|TRBJ2-3|TRBV11-2|NA
CASSWTTDTQYF
TGTGCCAGCAGCTGGACTACAGATACGCAGTATTTT
>NA|TRBJ2-3|TRBV28|TRBD2
CASHPAGVMTDTQYF
TGTGCCAGCCACCCAGCGGGAGTTATGACAGATACGCAGTATTTT
>NA|TRBJ2-7|TRBV27|NA
CASSFRGPYEQYF
TGTGCCAGCAGTTTCCGGGGACCCTACGAGCAGTACTTC
>NA|TRBJ2-6|TRBV2|NA
CASKAGQGVVSGANVLTF
TGTGCCAGCAAAGCAGGGCAGGGAGTGGTCTCTGGGGCCAACGTCCTGACTTTC
>NA|TRBJ2-3|TRBV7-3|TRBD2
CASSLKCQREFTDTQYF
TGTGCCAGCAGCTTAAAGTGCCAGCGGGAGTTTACAGATACGCAGTATTTT
>NA|TRBJ2-1|TRBV5-1|TRBD2
CASSLTLAGGPGNEQFF
TGCGCCAGCAGCTTGACACTAGCGGGAGGGCCCGGCAATGAGCAGTTCTTC
>NA|TRBJ2-2|TRBV11-2|NA
CASSLRFGTGELFF
TGTGCCAGCAGCCTGCGGTTTGGCACCGGGGAGCTGTTTTTT
>NA|TRBJ2-7|TRBV13|NA
CASSYPSLEQYF
TGTGCCAGCAGCTACCCCTCGCTCGAGCAGTACTTC
>NA|TRBJ1-1|TRBV7-9|NA
CASSLPAPRAAFF
TGTGCCAGCAGCTTACCCGCACCTCGTGCAGCTTTCTTT
>NA|TRBJ1-3|TRBV27|TRBD1
CASSARQGAYGNTIYF
TGTGCCAGCAGTGCCCGACAGGGGGCCTACGGAAACACCATATATTTT
>NA|TRBJ2-2|TRBV5-1|TRBD1
CASSPGTGRDGELFF
TGCGCCAGCAGCCCGGGGACAGGGCGAGACGGGGAGCTGTTTTTT
>NA|TRBJ2-1|TRBV10-2|TRBD2
CASSSGSNEQFF
TGCGCCAGCTCTAGCGGGAGTAATGAGCAGTTCTTC
>NA|TRBJ2-3|TRBV11-3|TRBD2
CASSLTPGLAGADTQYF
TGTGCCAGCAGCTTAACGCCGGGACTAGCTGGGGCAGATACGCAGTATTTT
>NA|TRBJ2-7|TRBV6-5|TRBD1
CASSYMGQGSYEQYF
TGTGCCAGCAGTTACATGGGACAGGGGTCCTACGAGCAGTACTTC
>NA|TRBJ2-3|TRBV28|TRBD2
CASSHRREGLRADTQYF
TGTGCCAGCAGTCACCGGCGGGAGGGCCTCAGGGCAGATACGCAGTATTTT
>NA|TRBJ2-7|TRBV2|NA
CASNGQSGGEQYF
TGTGCCAGCAATGGACAGTCTGGGGGCGAGCAGTACTTC
>NA|TRBJ1-1|TRBV9|NA
CASSAGQTASTEAFF
TGTGCCAGCAGCGCCGGACAGACGGCTTCCACTGAAGCTTTCTTT
>few|TRBJ1-1|TRBV7-9|NA
CASRHASSSTEAFF
TGTGCCAGCAGACACGCTTCTTCAAGCACTGAAGCTTTCTTT
>NA|TRBJ2-1|TRBV28|NA
CASSPRQAYEQFF
TGTGCCAGCAGTCCGAGACAGGCTTATGAGCAGTTCTTC
>NA|TRBJ1-1|TRBV28|NA
CASSPTYRVTTEAFF
TGTGCCAGCAGTCCGACATACAGGGTTACCACTGAAGCTTTCTTT
>NA|TRBJ2-3|TRBV9|TRBD2
CASNRLAGGPTDTQYF
TGTGCCAGCAACCGATTAGCGGGAGGGCCAACAGATACGCAGTATTTT
>NA|TRBJ1-5|TRBV19|NA
CASSIRSGRYNQPQHF
TGTGCCAGTAGTATCCGGTCAGGGAGGTACAATCAGCCCCAGCATTTT
>once|TRBJ2-5|TRBV11-2|TRBD2
CASSLGAGTMETQYF
TGTGCCAGCAGCTTAGGGGCGGGGACTATGGAGACCCAGTACTTC
>NA|TRBJ2-7|TRBV19|TRBD1
CASSPGTGTFEQYF
TGTGCCAGTAGTCCCGGGACAGGGACCTTCGAGCAGTACTTC
>NA|TRBJ2-5|TRBV10-3|TRBD1
CASQTGKETQYF
TGTGCCTCCCAGACAGGGAAAGAGACCCAGTACTTC
>NA|TRBJ2-7|TRBV5-6|TRBD1
CASSGTGRIYEQYF
TGTGCCAGCAGCGGGACAGGGAGGATATATGAGCAGTACTTC
>NA|TRBJ2-1|TRBV11-2|NA
CASSLEGLPLEFF
TGTGCCAGCAGCTTAGAAGGACTACCATTGGAGTTCTTC
>NA|TRBJ2-7|TRBV5-1|TRBD1
CASSPGTGADSYEQYF
TGCGCCAGCAGTCCCGGGACAGGGGCCGACTCCTACGAGCAGTACTTC
>NA|TRBJ1-3|TRBV27|NA
CASSSSQGSGNTIYF
TGTGCCAGCAGTTCCTCACAGGGCTCTGGAAACACCATATATTTT
>NA|TRBJ1-4|TRBV5-1|TRBD1
CASTEGQGLEKLFF
TGCGCCAGCACCGAGGGACAGGGCCTTGAAAAACTGTTTTTT
>NA|TRBJ2-7|TRBV27|NA
CASSLLDNTYEQYF
TGTGCCAGCAGTTTACTGGACAACACCTACGAGCAGTACTTC
>few|TRBJ2-2|TRBV7-9|NA
CASSLLTGELFF
TGTGCCAGCAGCTTATTAACCGGGGAGCTGTTTTTT
>NA|TRBJ2-5|TRBV29-1|NA
CSVGGQGAEETQYF
TGCAGCGTTGGGGGGCAAGGGGCCGAAGAGACCCAGTACTTC
>few|TRBJ1-2|TRBV29-1|NA
CSVPRPRGYYGYTF
TGCAGCGTCCCCCGTCCGAGGGGTTACTATGGCTACACCTTC
>NA|TRBJ2-6|TRBV19|NA
CASSLGKGTPGANVLTF
TGTGCCAGTAGTTTGGGCAAGGGGACACCTGGGGCCAACGTCCTGACTTTC
>NA|TRBJ2-7|TRBV28|TRBD2
CASSFMKRWTSNYHEQYF
TGTGCCAGCAGTTTTATGAAAAGGTGGACTAGCAATTACCACGAGCAGTACTTC
>NA|TRBJ2-7|TRBV7-9|NA
CASSTMGEQYF
TGTGCCAGCAGCACGATGGGCGAGCAGTACTTC
>NA|TRBJ2-2|TRBV27|NA
CASSLGGHFTGELFF
TGTGCCAGCAGTTTAGGGGGACACTTCACCGGGGAGCTGTTTTTT
>NA|TRBJ2-1|TRBV29-1|NA
CSVESNDNEQFF
TGCAGCGTTGAGTCAAATGACAATGAGCAGTTCTTC
>NA|TRBJ2-1|TRBV28|NA
CASSLQAFGSDEQFF
TGTGCCAGCAGTCTGCAGGCGTTTGGTAGTGATGAGCAGTTCTTC
>NA|TRBJ2-7|TRBV27|TRBD2
CASSSGLAGVQYF
TGTGCCAGCAGTTCGGGACTAGCGGGAGTGCAGTACTTC
>NA|TRBJ1-1|TRBV29-1|NA
CSVEDQVGTEAFF
TGCAGCGTTGAAGATCAAGTGGGCACTGAAGCTTTCTTT
>NA|TRBJ2-2|TRBV7-2|NA
CASSLDLTGELFF
TGTGCCAGCAGCTTGGACCTCACCGGGGAGCTGTTTTTT
>NA|TRBJ2-7|TRBV6-1|TRBD1
CASRVDRAEQYF
TGTGCCAGCAGGGTGGACAGGGCCGAGCAGTACTTC
>few|TRBJ1-5|TRBV19|NA
CASSILPDNQPQHF
TGTGCCAGTAGTATTCTTCCCGACAATCAGCCCCAGCATTTT
>NA|TRBJ2-7|TRBV27|TRBD1
CASRPGQGTYEQYF
TGTGCCAGCAGGCCTGGACAGGGGACCTACGAGCAGTACTTC
>NA|TRBJ1-4|TRBV29-1|NA
CSAYSLTTNEKLFF
TGCAGCGCTTATAGCCTCACAACTAATGAAAAACTGTTTTTT
>NA|TRBJ2-7|TRBV9|NA
CASSVGGRGSHEQYF
TGTGCCAGCAGCGTGGGGGGAAGGGGAAGCCACGAGCAGTACTTC
>NA|TRBJ2-1|TRBV6-5|NA
CASSTVAEDNEQFF
TGTGCCAGCAGTACGGTGGCAGAAGACAATGAGCAGTTCTTC
>NA|TRBJ2-1|TRBV7-9|NA
CASSLASGRLNEQFF
TGTGCCAGCAGCTTAGCTAGCGGCAGGCTCAATGAGCAGTTCTTC
>NA|TRBJ2-2|TRBV13|NA
CASSLGQGGNTGELFF
TGTGCCAGCAGCTTAGGCCAGGGCGGGAACACCGGGGAGCTGTTTTTT
>NA|TRBJ2-7|TRBV2|NA
CAILGQSSYEQYF
TGTGCCATCCTAGGCCAGTCTTCCTACGAGCAGTACTTC